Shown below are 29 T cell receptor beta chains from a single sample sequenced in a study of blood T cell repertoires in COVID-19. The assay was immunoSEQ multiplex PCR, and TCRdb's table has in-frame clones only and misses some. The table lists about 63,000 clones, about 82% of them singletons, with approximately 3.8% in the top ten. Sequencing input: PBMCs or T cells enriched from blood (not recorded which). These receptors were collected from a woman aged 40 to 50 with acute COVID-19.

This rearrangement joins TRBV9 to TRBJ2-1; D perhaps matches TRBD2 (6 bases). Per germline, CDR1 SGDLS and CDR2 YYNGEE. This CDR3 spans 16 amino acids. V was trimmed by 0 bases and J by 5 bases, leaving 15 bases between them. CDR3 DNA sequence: TGTGCCAGCAGCGTAGACTCGGCGGGGAGCCACAATGAGCAGTTCTTC. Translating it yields CASSVDSAGSHNEQFF.

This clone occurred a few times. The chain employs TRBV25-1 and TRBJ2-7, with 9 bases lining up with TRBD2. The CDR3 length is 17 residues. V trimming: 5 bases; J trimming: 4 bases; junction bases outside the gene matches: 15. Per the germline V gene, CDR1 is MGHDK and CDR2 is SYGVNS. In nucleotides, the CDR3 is TGTGCCAGCAGTTCTAGCGGGACGGGAGCCGGAGAATACGAGCAGTACTTC. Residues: CASSSSGTGAGEYEQYF.

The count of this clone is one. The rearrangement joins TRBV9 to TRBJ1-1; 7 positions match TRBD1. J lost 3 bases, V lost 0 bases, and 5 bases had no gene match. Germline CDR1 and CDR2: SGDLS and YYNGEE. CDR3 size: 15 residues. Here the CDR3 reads CASSVVDRRYTEAFF. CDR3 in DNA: TGTGCCAGCAGCGTAGTGGACAGGCGGTACACTGAAGCTTTCTTT.

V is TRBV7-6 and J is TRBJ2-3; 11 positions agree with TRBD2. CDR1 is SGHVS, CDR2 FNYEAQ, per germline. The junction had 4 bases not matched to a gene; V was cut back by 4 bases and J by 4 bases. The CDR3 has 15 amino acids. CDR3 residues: CASSSGLADADTQYF. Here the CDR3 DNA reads TGTGCCAGCAGCTCGGGACTAGCGGATGCAGATACGCAGTATTTT.

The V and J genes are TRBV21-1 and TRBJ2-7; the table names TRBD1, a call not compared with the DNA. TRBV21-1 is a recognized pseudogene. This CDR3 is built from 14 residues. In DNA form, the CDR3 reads TGTGCCAGCAGCAGAAGAGACAGGATCTACGAGCAGTACGTC. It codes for CASSRRDRIYEQYV.

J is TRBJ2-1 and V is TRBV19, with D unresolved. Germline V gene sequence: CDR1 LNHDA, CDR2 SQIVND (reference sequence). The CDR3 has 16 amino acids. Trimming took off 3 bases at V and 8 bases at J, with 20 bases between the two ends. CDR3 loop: CASSISTALPIDEQFF. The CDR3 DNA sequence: TGTGCCAGTAGTATCTCCACTGCTCTACCAATAGATGAGCAGTTCTTC.

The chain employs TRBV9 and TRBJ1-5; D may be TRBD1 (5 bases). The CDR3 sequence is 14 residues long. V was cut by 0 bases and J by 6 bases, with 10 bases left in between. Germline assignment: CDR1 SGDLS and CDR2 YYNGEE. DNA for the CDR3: TGTGCCAGCAGCGTAGGATCGGGGGGTCAGCCCCAGCATTTT. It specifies CASSVGSGGQPQHF.

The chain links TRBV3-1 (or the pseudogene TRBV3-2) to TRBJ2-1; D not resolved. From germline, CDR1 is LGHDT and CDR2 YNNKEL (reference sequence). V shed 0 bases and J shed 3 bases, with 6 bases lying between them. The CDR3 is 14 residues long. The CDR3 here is CASSQDVNYNEQFF. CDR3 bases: TGTGCCAGCAGCCAAGACGTTAACTACAATGAGCAGTTCTTC.

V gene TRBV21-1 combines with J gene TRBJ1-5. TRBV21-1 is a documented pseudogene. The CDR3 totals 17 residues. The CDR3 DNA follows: TGTGCCAGCAGCAAAAAGGGAGGGCGGGTAAAAGGAGAGCCCCAGCATTTT. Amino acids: CASSKKGGRVKGEPQHF.

CDR3 loop: CASSLYGATGGELFF. The CDR3 nucleotides are TGTGCCAGCAGTTTATATGGAGCAACGGGCGGGGAGCTGTTTTTT. V usage is TRBV28 and J usage is TRBJ2-2; D gene ambiguous. The CDR3 runs 15 residues. V gave up 1 base and J gave up 7 bases, with 13 bases separating them. The germline V gene encodes CDR1 MDHEN and CDR2 SYDVKM. The variable domain in full, completed from reference TRBV28 and TRBJ2-2, reads DVKVTQSSRYLVKRTGEKVFLECVQDMDHENMFWYRQDPGLGLRLIYFSYDVKMKEKGDIPEGYSVSREKKERFSLILESASTNQTSMYLCASSLYGATGGELFFGEGSRLTVL.

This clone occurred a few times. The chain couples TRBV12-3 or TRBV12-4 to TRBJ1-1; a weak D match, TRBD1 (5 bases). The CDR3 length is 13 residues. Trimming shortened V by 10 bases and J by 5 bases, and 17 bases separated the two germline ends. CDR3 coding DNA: TGTGCCACGTACAGGTCCCTCTATACTGAAGCTTTCTTT. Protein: CATYRSLYTEAFF.

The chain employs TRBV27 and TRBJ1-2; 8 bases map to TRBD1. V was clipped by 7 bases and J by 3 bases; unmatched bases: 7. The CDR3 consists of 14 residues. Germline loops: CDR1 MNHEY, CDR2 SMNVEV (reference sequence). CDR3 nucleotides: TGTGCCAGCAAGCAACCAGGGGGCTACTATGGCTACACCTTC. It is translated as CASKQPGGYYGYTF.

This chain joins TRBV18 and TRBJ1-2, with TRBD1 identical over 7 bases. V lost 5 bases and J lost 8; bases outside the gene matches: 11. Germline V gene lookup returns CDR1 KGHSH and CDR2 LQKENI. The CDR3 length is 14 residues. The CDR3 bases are TGTGCCAGCTCATCAGACAGGGCCGTTGGAGGCTACACCTTC. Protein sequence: CASSSDRAVGGYTF. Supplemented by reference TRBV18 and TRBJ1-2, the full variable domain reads NAGVMQNPRHLVRRRGQEARLRCSPMKGHSHVYWYRQLPEEGLKFMVYLQKENIIDESGMPKERFSAEFPKEGPSILRIQQVVRGDSAAYFCASSSDRAVGGYTFGSGTRLTVV.

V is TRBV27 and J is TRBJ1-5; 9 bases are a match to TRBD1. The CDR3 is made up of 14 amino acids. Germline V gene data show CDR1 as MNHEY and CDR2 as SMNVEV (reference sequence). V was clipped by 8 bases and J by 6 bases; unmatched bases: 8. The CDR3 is CASGRQGESQPQHF. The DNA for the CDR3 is TGTGCCAGCGGGAGACAGGGGGAAAGTCAGCCCCAGCATTTT.

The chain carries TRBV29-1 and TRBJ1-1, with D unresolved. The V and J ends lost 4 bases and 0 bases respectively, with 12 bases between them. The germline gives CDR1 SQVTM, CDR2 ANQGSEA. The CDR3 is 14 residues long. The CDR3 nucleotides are TGCAGCGTTGCGGGGAGTAGTTTGAACACTGAAGCTTTCTTT. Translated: CSVAGSSLNTEAFF.

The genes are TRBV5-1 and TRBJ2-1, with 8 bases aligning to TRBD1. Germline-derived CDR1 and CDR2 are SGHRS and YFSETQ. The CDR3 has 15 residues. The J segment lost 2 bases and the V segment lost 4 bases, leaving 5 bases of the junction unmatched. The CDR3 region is CASSPTGGPYNEQFF. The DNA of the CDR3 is TGCGCCAGCAGCCCAACAGGGGGGCCCTACAATGAGCAGTTCTTC.

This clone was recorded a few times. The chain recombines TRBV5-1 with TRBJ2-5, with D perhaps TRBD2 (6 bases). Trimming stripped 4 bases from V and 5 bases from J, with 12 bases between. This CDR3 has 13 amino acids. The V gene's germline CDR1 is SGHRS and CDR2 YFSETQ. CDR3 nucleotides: TGCGCCAGCAGCCCCGAAGGAGGGGAGACCCAGTACTTC. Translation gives CASSPEGGETQYF.

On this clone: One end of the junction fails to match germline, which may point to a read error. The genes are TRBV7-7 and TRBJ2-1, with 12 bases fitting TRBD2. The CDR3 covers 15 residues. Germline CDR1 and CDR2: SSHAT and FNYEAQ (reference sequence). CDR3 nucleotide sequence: TGTGCTAGCAGCTTGACTAGCGGGAGACCTATTGAGCAGTTCTTC. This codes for CASSLTSGRPIEQFF.

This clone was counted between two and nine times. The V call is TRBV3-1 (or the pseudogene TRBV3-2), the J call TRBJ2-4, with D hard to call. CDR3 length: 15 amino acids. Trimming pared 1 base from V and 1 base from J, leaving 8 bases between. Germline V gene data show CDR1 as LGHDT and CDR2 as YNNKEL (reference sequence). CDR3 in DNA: TGTGCCAGCAGCCAAGGAATTGCGGCCAAAAACATTCAGTACTTC. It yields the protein CASSQGIAAKNIQYF.

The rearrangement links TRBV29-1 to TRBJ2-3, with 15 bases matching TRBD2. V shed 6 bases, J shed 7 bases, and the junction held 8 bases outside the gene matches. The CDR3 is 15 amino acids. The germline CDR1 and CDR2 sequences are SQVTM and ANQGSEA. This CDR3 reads CSVSGLAGGRNTQYF. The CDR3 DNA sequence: TGCAGCGTATCGGGACTAGCGGGAGGTAGAAATACGCAGTATTTT.

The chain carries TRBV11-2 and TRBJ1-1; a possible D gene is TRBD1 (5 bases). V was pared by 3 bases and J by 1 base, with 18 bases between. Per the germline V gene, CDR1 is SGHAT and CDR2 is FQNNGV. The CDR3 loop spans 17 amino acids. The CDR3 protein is CASSLDTFTGANTEAFF. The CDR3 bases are TGTGCCAGCAGCTTGGACACCTTTACCGGAGCGAACACTGAAGCTTTCTTT.

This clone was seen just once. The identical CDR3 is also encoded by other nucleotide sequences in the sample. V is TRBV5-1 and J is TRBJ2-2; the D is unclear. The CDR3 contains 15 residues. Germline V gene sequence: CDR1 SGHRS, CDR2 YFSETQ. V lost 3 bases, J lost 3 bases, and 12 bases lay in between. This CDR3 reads CASSSDFLDTGELFF. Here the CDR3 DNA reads TGCGCCAGCAGCTCTGACTTCCTAGACACCGGGGAGCTGTTTTTT.

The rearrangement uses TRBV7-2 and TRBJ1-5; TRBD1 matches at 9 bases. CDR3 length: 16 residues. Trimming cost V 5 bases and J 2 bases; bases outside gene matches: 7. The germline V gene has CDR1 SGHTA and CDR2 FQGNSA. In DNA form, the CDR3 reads TGTGCCAGCAGCCCGCGTACAGGGGGCGGCAATCAGCCCCAGCATTTT. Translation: CASSPRTGGGNQPQHF.

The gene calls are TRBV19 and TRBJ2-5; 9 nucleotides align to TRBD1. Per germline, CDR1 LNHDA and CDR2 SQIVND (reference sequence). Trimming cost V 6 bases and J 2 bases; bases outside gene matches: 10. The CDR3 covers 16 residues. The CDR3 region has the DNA TGTGCCAGTAGCAACCCGGGACAGGGAGGGCAAGAGACCCAGTACTTC. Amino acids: CASSNPGQGGQETQYF.

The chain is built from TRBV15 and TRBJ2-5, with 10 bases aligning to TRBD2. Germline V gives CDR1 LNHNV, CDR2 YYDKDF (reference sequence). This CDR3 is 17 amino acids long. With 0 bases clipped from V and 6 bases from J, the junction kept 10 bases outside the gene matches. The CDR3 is CATSREGRGTSVKTQYF. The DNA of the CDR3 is TGTGCCACCAGCAGAGAGGGGAGGGGGACTAGCGTGAAGACCCAGTACTTC.

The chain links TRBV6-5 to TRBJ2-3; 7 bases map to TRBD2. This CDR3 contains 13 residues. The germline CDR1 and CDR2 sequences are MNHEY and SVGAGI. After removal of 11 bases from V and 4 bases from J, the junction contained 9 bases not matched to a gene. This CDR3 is CAGGDYVADTQYF. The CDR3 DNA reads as TGTGCCGGAGGGGACTATGTTGCAGATACGCAGTATTTT.

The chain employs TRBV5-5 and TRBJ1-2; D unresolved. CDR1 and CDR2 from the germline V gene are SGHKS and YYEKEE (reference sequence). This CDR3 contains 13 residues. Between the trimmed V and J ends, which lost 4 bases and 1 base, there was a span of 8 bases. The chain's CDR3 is CASSPEDNYGYTF. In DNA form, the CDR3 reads TGTGCCAGCAGCCCGGAGGATAACTATGGCTACACCTTC.

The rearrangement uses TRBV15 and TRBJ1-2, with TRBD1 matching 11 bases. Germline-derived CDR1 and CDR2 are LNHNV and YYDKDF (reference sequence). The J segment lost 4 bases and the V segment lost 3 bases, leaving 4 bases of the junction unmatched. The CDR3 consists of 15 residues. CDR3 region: CATSSGTGGSYGYTF. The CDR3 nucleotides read TGTGCCACCAGCAGTGGGACAGGGGGTAGCTATGGCTACACCTTC.

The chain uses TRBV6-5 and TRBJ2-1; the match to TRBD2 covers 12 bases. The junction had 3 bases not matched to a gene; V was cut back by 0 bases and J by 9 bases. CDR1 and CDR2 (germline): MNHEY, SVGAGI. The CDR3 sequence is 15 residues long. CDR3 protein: CASSYSASGGVEQFF. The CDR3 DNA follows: TGTGCCAGCAGTTACTCGGCTAGCGGGGGGGTTGAGCAGTTCTTC.